What follows describes a single T cell receptor (beta chain). The target antigen is unknown. The data derive from a study of Ad26.COV2.S vaccination and SARS-CoV-2 variants. On the study more broadly: Intramuscular Ad26.COV2.S doses were given once or twice, 56 days apart.

Study observations and caveats: Vaccinees displayed broader spike-specific TCR repertoires than placebo recipients. Breadth, reportedly substantial, characterized the spike-specific CD8+ and CD4+ T cell responses after vaccination.

Clones were sequenced by immunoSEQ multiplex PCR, and TCRdb holds only the in-frame ones, with some missing. The sample has fewer than 500,000 clones, nearly 90% seen once. Losses at the gene ends were 6 bases for V and 4 bases for J; bases not matched to a gene: 4. This CDR3 contains 13 residues. Germline V gives CDR1 LNHDA, CDR2 SQIVND (reference sequence). Treatment denoted: roughly 19 received Ad26.COV2.S at low or high dose, single or two shots; roughly 5 received placebo; per-sample allocation not given. Each sample was drawn 63 days after the first injection (of vaccine or placebo). This specimen consisted of peripheral blood, obtained in a trial of Ad26.COV2.S vaccine versus placebo. The rearrangement links TRBV19 to TRBJ1-1; 8 nucleotides align to TRBD1. This sequence was found in a person between 18 and 65 years old who received the Ad26.COV2.S COVID-19 vaccine or a placebo. The CDR3 reads CASSRTGSTEAFF. The DNA for the CDR3 is TGTGCCAGTAGCCGGACAGGGAGCACTGAAGCTTTCTTT.